This T cell receptor (beta chain) appears in the sequencing data of a study of graft-versus-host responses after intestinal transplantation. Study background: Anti-thymocyte globulin induction preceded about 3 years of tacrolimus and steroid maintenance in all recipients.

Using immunoSEQ multiplex PCR, the repertoire was profiled, and TCRdb retains in-frame clones only, with some absent. Of 45,000 to 65,000 clones listed, about 94% are singletons. The count of this clone is one. Its antigen remains unidentified. CDR3 length: 15 amino acids. V shed 2 bases and J 3 bases; nucleotides not matched to a gene: 3. CDR1 is MNHNY and CDR2 is SVGAGI in the germline V gene (reference sequence). General study results and limits: Early post-transplant HvG declines showed an association with peak circulating GvH clone levels. Detection of GvH clones occurred in recipient marrow, and some had their first appearance in ileum or blood.

The genes are TRBV6-6 and TRBJ1-5; 8 nucleotides agree with TRBD1. Specimen: unstimulated CD4+ T cells sorted from spleen or lymph node cells, collected before transplant. This clonotype originated in a human donor who was the organ donor for an intestinal transplant. The CDR3: CASSYRTGPNQPQHF. The DNA for the CDR3 is TGTGCCAGCAGTTACCGGACAGGGCCCAATCAGCCCCAGCATTTT.